A single sample gave rise to the 15 T cell receptor beta chains below, sequenced in a study of post-analysis software for immune sequencing data. Overall study results and limits: Patients showed TRBV5-6, TRBV5-1 and TRBV20-1 among four to six TRBV segments more frequent than in controls.

No cognate antigen is known for these TCRs. Carried by the TCR beta cDNA libraries were unique molecular identifiers. TCRdb analysed the PCR reads with MiXCR anew, one entry per CDR3 protein. In the table there are 750,000 to 950,000 distinct CDR3 sequences, approximately 57% of which are singletons. Sample: blood. Receptors were obtained from a girl aged 5 to 17 with multiple sclerosis.

This clonotype was detected only once. The V and J genes are TRBV28 and TRBJ2-4, with 7 bases matching TRBD1. The CDR3 is 11 amino acids. The germline V gene has CDR1 MDHEN and CDR2 SYDVKM. Trimming removed 5 bases from V and 13 bases from J; junction bases left unmatched: 5. The CDR3 spells CASSEPGQQYF. The CDR3, as DNA: TGTGCCAGCAGTGAACCGGGACAGCAGTACTTC.

In this sample, this clonotype turned up a few times. V is TRBV2 and J is TRBJ2-7; D is unresolved. V was shortened by 6 bases and J by 3 bases, with 12 bases between the two germline ends. The CDR3 runs to 13 residues. CDR1 and CDR2 (germline): SNHLY, FYNNEI. CDR3 nucleotide sequence: TGTGCCAGCAGGATAGGGATTCTCTACGAGCAGTACTTC. Its protein is CASRIGILYEQYF.

The chain uses TRBV10-3 and TRBJ2-1; D perhaps matches TRBD1 (6 bases). Germline V gene sequence: CDR1 ENHRY, CDR2 SYGVKD. V lost 2 bases and J lost 2, with 13 bases in between. The CDR3 is 16 amino acids. The CDR3 loop reads CAISEPDRIPYNEQFF. As DNA, the CDR3 is TGTGCCATCAGTGAGCCGGACAGAATACCCTACAATGAGCAGTTCTTC.

J is TRBJ2-4 and V is TRBV15; the D gene is possibly TRBD1 (5 bases). The closer fit of TRBJ2-5 to the DNA end suggests the J call may be wrong. The CDR3 runs 14 residues. Germline V gene lookup returns CDR1 LNHNV and CDR2 YYDKDF (reference sequence). The CDR3 DNA is TGTGCCACCAGCAGAGTTGGGGCGCAAGAGACCCAGTACTTC. Protein: CATSRVGAQETQYF.

The chain links TRBV10-3 to TRBJ2-1; D is perhaps TRBD1 (6 bases). Per the germline V gene, CDR1 is ENHRY and CDR2 is SYGVKD. The CDR3 runs to 16 residues. The ends were cut back, 0 bases at V and 10 bases at J, with 19 bases in the middle. CDR3 nucleotides: TGTGCCATCAGTGAGTCGTCATTAGGGGGTACGGAGGAGCAGTTCTTC. The encoded protein is CAISESSLGGTEEQFF.

The V and J genes are TRBV5-1 and TRBJ2-7; 9 nucleotides align to TRBD2. Germline-derived CDR1 and CDR2 are SGHRS and YFSETQ. The V segment lost 6 bases and the J segment 1 base; nucleotides outside the gene matches: 2. The CDR3 has 13 residues. The DNA for the CDR3 is TGCGCCAGCAAAGCGGGGGGATCCTACGAGCAGTACTTC. As protein: CASKAGGSYEQYF.

This chain joins TRBV6-1 and TRBJ1-2; 7 nucleotides agree with TRBD1. The germline V gene has CDR1 MNHNS and CDR2 SASEGT. The junction had 3 bases not matched to a gene; V was cut back by 5 bases and J by 3 bases. This CDR3 has 13 amino acids. CDR3 nucleotides: TGTGCCAGCAGTACCGGACAGGACTATGGCTACACCTTC. This translates into CASSTGQDYGYTF.

This clonotype was observed a handful of times. The chain carries TRBV5-1 and TRBJ2-1; D is possibly TRBD1 (5 bases). V lost 0 bases and J lost 5, with 9 bases in between. This CDR3 has 14 residues. Germline CDR1 reads SGHRS; CDR2 reads YFSETQ. The CDR3 region is CASSLGTNDNEQFF. The CDR3 nucleotides read TGCGCCAGCAGCTTGGGGACAAATGACAATGAGCAGTTCTTC.

The sample holds a few counts of this clonotype. V and J are TRBV6-6 and TRBJ2-3, with TRBD1 identical over 8 bases. Germline CDR1 and CDR2: MNHNY and SVGAGI (reference sequence). The V and J ends lost 4 bases and 5 bases, in that order; junction bases with no gene match: 5. This CDR3 spans 14 amino acids. CDR3 sequence: CASSFGQGGDTQYF. In nucleotides, the CDR3 is TGTGCCAGCAGTTTCGGACAGGGTGGAGATACGCAGTATTTT.

This clonotype was seen a handful of times. The CDR3 here is CAISVGGNRDEQYF. The CDR3 DNA reads as TGTGCCATCAGTGTAGGAGGGAATAGGGACGAGCAGTACTTC. The chain combines TRBV10-3 with TRBJ2-7; a weak D match, TRBD2 (6 bases). CDR1 is ENHRY, CDR2 SYGVKD, per germline. With 4 bases removed from V and 5 bases from J, the gap between germline ends came to 15 bases. CDR3 length equals 14 residues.

The chain links TRBV19 to TRBJ2-4; 9 bases line up with TRBD2. Matching the DNA end better, TRBJ2-7 makes the J call doubtful. Per germline, CDR1 LNHDA and CDR2 SQIVND (reference sequence). The CDR3 contains 15 residues. The CDR3: CASTDWSSGVYEQYF. DNA for the CDR3: TGTGCCAGTACCGATTGGTCTAGCGGGGTCTACGAGCAGTACTTC.

This chain connects TRBV5-1 to TRBJ2-1, with 13 bases matching TRBD2. V trimming: 0 bases; J trimming: 8 bases; junction bases outside the gene matches: 5. Germline V gene lookup returns CDR1 SGHRS and CDR2 YFSETQ. The CDR3 has 16 residues. The CDR3 is CASSLGGTSGNDEQFF. CDR3 coding DNA: TGCGCCAGCAGCTTGGGGGGGACTAGCGGGAACGATGAGCAGTTCTTC. Full variable domain (outside the CDR3, taken from reference TRBV5-1 and TRBJ2-1): KAGVTQTPRYLIKTRGQQVTLSCSPISGHRSVSWYQQTPGQGLQFLFEYFSETQRNKGNFPGRFSGRQFSNSRSEMNVSTLELGDSALYLCASSLGGTSGNDEQFFGPGTRLTVL.

The chain has TRBV29-1 and TRBJ2-2; 10 nucleotides agree with TRBD2. This CDR3 contains 14 residues. The germline gives CDR1 SQVTM, CDR2 ANQGSEA. J lost 4 bases, V lost 5 bases, and 4 bases had no gene match. CDR3 bases: TGCAGCGTTACCCTAGCGGGGGCCACCGGGGAGCTGTTTTTT. Its translation: CSVTLAGATGELFF.

This clonotype was seen a few times. This chain uses TRBV6-2 or TRBV6-3 with TRBJ2-5, with 8 positions matching TRBD2. Germline CDR1 reads MNHEY; CDR2 reads SVGEGT. V gave up 0 bases and J gave up 2 bases; unmatched junction bases: 8. The length of the CDR3 is 17 residues. CDR3 in amino acids: CASSYSNREGPQETQYF. CDR3 sequence (DNA): TGTGCCAGCAGTTACTCGAACCGGGAGGGCCCTCAAGAGACCCAGTACTTC.

About this clonotype itself: A much bigger clone sits one base away, suggesting this may be a read error. The J gene is TRBJ2-1, the V gene TRBV24-1; the D gene could be TRBD1 or TRBD2 (6 bases each). The length of the CDR3 is 15 residues. Germline-derived CDR1 and CDR2 are KGHDR and SFDVKD. The CDR3 bases are TGTGCCACCAGTGAGGGGCTAGGGGGGCACAATGAGCAGGTCTTC. It encodes CATSEGLGGHNEQVF.